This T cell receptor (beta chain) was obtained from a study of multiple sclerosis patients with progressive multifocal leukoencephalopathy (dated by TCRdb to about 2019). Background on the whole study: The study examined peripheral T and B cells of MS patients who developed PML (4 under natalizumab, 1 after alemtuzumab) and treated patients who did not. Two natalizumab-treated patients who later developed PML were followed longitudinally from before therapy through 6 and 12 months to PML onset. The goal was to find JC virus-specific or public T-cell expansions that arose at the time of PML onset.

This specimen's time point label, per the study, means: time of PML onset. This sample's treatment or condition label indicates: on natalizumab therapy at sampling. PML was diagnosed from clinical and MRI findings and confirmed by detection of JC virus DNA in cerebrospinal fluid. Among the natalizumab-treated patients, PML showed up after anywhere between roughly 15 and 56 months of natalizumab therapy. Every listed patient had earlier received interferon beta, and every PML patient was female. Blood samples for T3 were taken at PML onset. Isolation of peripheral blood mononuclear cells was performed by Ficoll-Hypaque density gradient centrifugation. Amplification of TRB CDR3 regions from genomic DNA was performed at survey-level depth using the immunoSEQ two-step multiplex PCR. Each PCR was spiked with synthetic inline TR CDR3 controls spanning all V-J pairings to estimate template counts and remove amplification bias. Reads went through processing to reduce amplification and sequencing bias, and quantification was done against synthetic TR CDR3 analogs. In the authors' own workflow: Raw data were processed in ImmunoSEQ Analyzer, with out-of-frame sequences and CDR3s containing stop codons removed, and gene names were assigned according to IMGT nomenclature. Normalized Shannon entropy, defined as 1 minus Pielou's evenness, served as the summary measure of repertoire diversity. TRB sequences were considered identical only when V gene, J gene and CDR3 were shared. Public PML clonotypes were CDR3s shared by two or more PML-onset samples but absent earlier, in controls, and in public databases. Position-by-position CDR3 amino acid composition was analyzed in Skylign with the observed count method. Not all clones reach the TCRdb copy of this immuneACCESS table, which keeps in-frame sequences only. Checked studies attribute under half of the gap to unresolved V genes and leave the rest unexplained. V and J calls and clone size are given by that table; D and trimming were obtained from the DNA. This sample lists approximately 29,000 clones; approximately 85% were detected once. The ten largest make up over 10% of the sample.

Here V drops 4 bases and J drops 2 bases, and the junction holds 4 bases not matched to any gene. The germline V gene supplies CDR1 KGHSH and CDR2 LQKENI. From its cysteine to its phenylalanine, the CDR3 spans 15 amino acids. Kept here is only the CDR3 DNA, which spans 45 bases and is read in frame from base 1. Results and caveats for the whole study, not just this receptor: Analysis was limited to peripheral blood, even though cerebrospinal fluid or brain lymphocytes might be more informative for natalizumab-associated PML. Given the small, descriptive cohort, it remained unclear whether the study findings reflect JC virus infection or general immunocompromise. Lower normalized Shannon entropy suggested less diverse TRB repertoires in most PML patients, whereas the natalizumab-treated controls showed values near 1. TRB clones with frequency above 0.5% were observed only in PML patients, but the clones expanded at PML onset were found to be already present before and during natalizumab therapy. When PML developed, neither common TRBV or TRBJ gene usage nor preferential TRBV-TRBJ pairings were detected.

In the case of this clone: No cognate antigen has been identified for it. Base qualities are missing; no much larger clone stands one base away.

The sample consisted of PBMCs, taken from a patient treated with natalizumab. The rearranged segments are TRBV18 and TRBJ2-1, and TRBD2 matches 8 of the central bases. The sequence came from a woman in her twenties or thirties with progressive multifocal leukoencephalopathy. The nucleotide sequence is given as TGTGCCAGCTCACGTGAGGGACTAGCCTACAATGAGCAGTTCTTC. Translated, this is CASSREGLAYNEQFF.